The 7 T cell receptor beta chains reported below all come from one sample, sequenced in a study of blood T cell repertoires in COVID-19. TCRdb keeps only in-frame clones here, not all; method: immunoSEQ multiplex PCR. Of under 250,000 clones in the sample, about 85% were seen once. The sequencing input was peripheral blood. These receptors came from a woman aged 55-70 years with active or convalescent COVID-19.

The rearrangement joins TRBV11-2 to TRBJ2-4, with 12 bases fitting TRBD1. CDR3 length: 13 residues. The ends lost 6 bases at V and 13 bases at J; junction bases unmatched: 7. Germline loops: CDR1 SGHAT, CDR2 FQNNGV. CDR3 coding DNA: TGTGCCAGCAGGTCCCCGGGACAGGGGGCACAGTACTTC. Protein: CASRSPGQGAQYF.

This clone was detected once. The chain uses TRBV19 and TRBJ2-3; D may be TRBD2 (5 bases). V lost 7 bases and J lost 0, with 20 bases in between. The CDR3 contains 17 residues. Germline V CDR1 and CDR2: LNHDA, SQIVND (reference sequence). CDR3 DNA sequence: TGTGCCAGTAAGCCTTCTTTTGGCCTAGCAAGCACAGATACGCAGTATTTT. Residues: CASKPSFGLASTDTQYF. The full variable domain, its missing parts supplied by reference TRBV19 and TRBJ2-3, is DGGITQSPKYLFRKEGQNVTLSCEQNLNHDAMYWYRQDPGQGLRLIYYSQIVNDFQKGDIAEGYSVSREKKESFPLTVTSAQKNPTAFYLCASKPSFGLASTDTQYFGPGTRLTVL.

This clone came up a few times. The chain combines TRBV27 with TRBJ1-6; 7 bases are a match to TRBD1. Germline CDR1 is MNHEY and CDR2 is SMNVEV (reference sequence). The length of the CDR3 is 15 residues. Germline trimming cut 4 bases from V and 1 base from J; bases unmatched to any gene: 1. The CDR3 loop reads CASSSGGSYNSPLHF. CDR3 nucleotide sequence: TGTGCCAGCAGTTCAGGGGGGTCCTATAATTCACCCCTCCACTTT.

This clone has just one count. This chain joins TRBV9 and TRBJ1-6; D uncertain. This CDR3 comprises 17 residues. With 0 bases removed from V and 0 bases from J, the gap between germline ends came to 10 bases. Germline V CDR1 and CDR2: SGDLS, YYNGEE. CDR3 DNA: TGTGCCAGCAGCGTAGGTCCACTTAGCTCCTATAATTCACCCCTCCACTTT. Residues: CASSVGPLSSYNSPLHF.

In regard to this clone: This CDR3 is also generated by other DNA sequences in the sample. The chain employs TRBV5-1 and TRBJ2-7; 9 nucleotides match TRBD2. Looked up from germline, CDR1 is SGHRS and CDR2 is YFSETQ. V lost 0 bases and J lost 2; bases outside the gene matches: 3. The CDR3 has 15 residues. CDR3 region: CASSLVASGAYEQYF. Here the CDR3 DNA reads TGCGCCAGCAGCTTGGTGGCTAGCGGGGCCTACGAGCAGTACTTC.

This chain uses TRBV9 with TRBJ2-1; tentative D call: TRBD2 (5 bases). CDR1 and CDR2 (germline): SGDLS, YYNGEE. V was cut by 4 bases and J by 3 bases, with 8 bases left in between. The CDR3 is 13 residues long. In DNA form, the CDR3 reads TGTGCCAGCAGCCTCACTAGCTACAATGAGCAGTTCTTC. This encodes CASSLTSYNEQFF.

Ten or more counts support this clone. This sequence joins TRBV18 and TRBJ1-3, with D unresolved. Trimming removed 1 base from V and 8 bases from J, with 12 bases in between. Per germline, CDR1 KGHSH and CDR2 LQKENI. The CDR3 extends over 14 amino acids. The CDR3 region has the DNA TGTGCCAGCTCACCACGGGAGTTGGAAGACACCATATATTTT. Translation gives CASSPRELEDTIYF.